This T cell receptor (beta chain) was recorded in a study of CXCR3-negative and CXCR3-positive naive CD8 T cells. Each TRB cDNA library was prepared by 5' RACE (with UMI labels). No DNA is given; TCRdb re-called the 5' RACE reads and lists each CDR3 protein once. Its clone listing holds 60,000 to 70,000 distinct CDR3 sequences. General study findings and limits: For CXCR3-positive naive cells, TRB CDR3s were more hydrophobic than those of CXCR3-negative naive cells. Naive CXCR3-positive and CXCR3-negative cells shared TRBV-TRBJ usage; memory cells diverged. Partial loss of CXCR3 expression followed cryopreservation; most assays used fresh PBMCs. The study inferred TCR strength from TRB CDR3 properties and found comparable surface CD5 between naive subsets. Whereas both naive subsets had comparably high diversity, memory CD8+ cells had much lower diversity.

As for this clonotype: Its antigen remains unidentified.

The CDR3 extends over 17 amino acids. Germline lookup yields CDR1 SEHNR and CDR2 FQNEAQ (reference sequence). The J gene is TRBJ1-1, the V gene TRBV7-9. Sequenced sample: naive CXCR3+ CD8+ T cells from blood. Subset here: CD45RO-CCR7+CD27+CD95- naive CD8+ T cells expressing CXCR3 (TNR3+). This sequence originates from a human donor in good health. Some clones in this sample may be carry-over from other donors' samples. This CDR3 is CASSFHGTGVLNTEAFF.